Shown below are 17 T cell receptor beta chains from a single sample sequenced in a study of blood T cell repertoires in COVID-19. Profiled with immunoSEQ multiplex PCR; TCRdb holds only in-frame clones, not every one. This table holds some 190,000 clones, approximately 80% found once. Sample: peripheral blood. The origin of the receptors is a man aged 60 to 69 with acute or convalescent COVID-19.

This clone was picked up one time. The chain is built from TRBV9 and TRBJ2-2, with 7 bases fitting TRBD2. Germline V gene lookup returns CDR1 SGDLS and CDR2 YYNGEE. With 0 bases clipped from V and 5 bases from J, the junction kept 7 bases outside the gene matches. CDR3 length: 16 amino acids. The CDR3 DNA follows: TGTGCCAGCAGCGTAGGGACTAGGCTTTATACCGGGGAGCTGTTTTTT. Its translation is CASSVGTRLYTGELFF.

The chain links TRBV14 to TRBJ1-1, with D perhaps TRBD1 (6 bases). The CDR3 covers 15 residues. Germline CDR1 reads SGHDN; CDR2 reads FVKESK. V was clipped by 1 base and J by 3 bases, with 12 bases between them. The CDR3 reads CASSQAQGRHTEAFF. DNA of the CDR3: TGTGCCAGCAGCCAAGCCCAGGGGAGACACACTGAAGCTTTCTTT.

A remark on this clone: A junction end diverges from the germline sequence, so it may reflect a read error. This chain connects TRBV7-7 to TRBJ1-6; 9 nucleotides align to TRBD1. The CDR3 is 17 amino acids. Germline V gene sequence: CDR1 SSHAT, CDR2 FNYEAQ (reference sequence). In DNA form, the CDR3 reads TGTGCTAGCAGCTTAGCCTACTGGACAGGGGAGCATTCACCCCTCCACTTT. Its protein product is CASSLAYWTGEHSPLHF.

The V call is TRBV28, the J call TRBJ1-4; perhaps TRBD1 as D (5 bases). Trimming removed 2 bases from V and 3 bases from J, with 10 bases in between. CDR1 is MDHEN and CDR2 is SYDVKM in the germline V gene. The CDR3 is 15 residues long. The DNA of the CDR3 is TGTGCCAGCAGTTTAGGGGGGATATCTAATGAAAAACTGTTTTTT. As protein: CASSLGGISNEKLFF.

Details on this clone: Other DNA sequences of this sample code for an identical CDR3. The chain couples TRBV6-5 to TRBJ2-1, with 8 bases aligning to TRBD2. The CDR3 contains 14 residues. V shed 2 bases, J shed 4 bases, and the junction held 1 base outside the gene matches. Germline values: CDR1 MNHEY, CDR2 SVGAGI. CDR3 region: CASSYGGRYNEQFF. For the CDR3, the DNA is TGTGCCAGCAGTTACGGCGGGAGGTACAATGAGCAGTTCTTC.

This chain links TRBV18 with TRBJ2-3; 7 bases match TRBD1. The J segment lost 6 bases and the V segment lost 2 bases, leaving 2 bases of the junction unmatched. The germline gives CDR1 KGHSH, CDR2 LQKENI. The CDR3 runs 13 residues. The CDR3 sequence is CASSPTGADTQYF. The DNA for the CDR3 is TGTGCCAGCTCACCAACAGGGGCGGATACGCAGTATTTT.

DNA for the CDR3: TGCGCCAGCAGCCAAGAGAGGAGCTCCTACGAGCAGTACTTC. Translating gives CASSQERSSYEQYF. V gene TRBV4-1 combines with J gene TRBJ2-7; no definite D call. Trimming took off 0 bases at V and 0 bases at J, with 6 bases between the two ends. Germline V gives CDR1 MGHRA, CDR2 YSYEKL. The CDR3 has 14 residues.

V usage is TRBV6-5 and J usage is TRBJ2-3, with 9 bases lining up with TRBD2. The germline gives CDR1 MNHEY, CDR2 SVGAGI. The CDR3 runs to 14 residues. Trimming took 6 bases from V and 2 from J; bases not matched to a gene: 3. CDR3 nucleotide sequence: TGTGCCAGCAGCGGACTAGCGTCCACAGATACGCAGTATTTT. This encodes CASSGLASTDTQYF.

The chain uses TRBV18 and TRBJ1-6; a possible D gene is TRBD1 (5 bases). Germline V gene data show CDR1 as KGHSH and CDR2 as LQKENI. V lost 2 bases and J 7 bases, leaving 12 bases between the germline ends. The CDR3 length is 15 residues. The CDR3 region is CASSPSAGNNSPLHF. Written as DNA, the CDR3 is TGTGCCAGCTCACCATCGGCAGGGAACAATTCACCCCTCCACTTT.

Comments on this clone: The same CDR3 is also encoded by other DNA sequences in this sample. The chain carries TRBV6-5 and TRBJ2-3; 9 positions match TRBD1. Germline CDR1 is MNHEY and CDR2 is SVGAGI. Germline trimming cut 7 bases from V and 1 base from J; bases unmatched to any gene: 3. CDR3 length equals 14 residues. Here the CDR3 reads CASTRDRGTDTQYF. The DNA for the CDR3 is TGTGCCAGCACCCGGGACAGGGGCACAGATACGCAGTATTTT.

The chain joins TRBV2 to TRBJ2-1; D perhaps matches TRBD2 (7 bases). V lost 3 bases and J 9 bases, leaving 27 bases between the germline ends. This CDR3 has 18 amino acids. Germline assignment: CDR1 SNHLY and CDR2 FYNNEI. This chain's CDR3 is CASSDPGGLLGLSVEQFF. CDR3 DNA: TGTGCCAGCAGTGACCCGGGGGGCCTATTGGGTTTGAGCGTTGAGCAGTTCTTC.

This chain joins TRBV27 and TRBJ2-1; no firm D call. V was pared by 3 bases and J by 3 bases, with 6 bases between. The CDR3 covers 13 residues. Germline V lookup: CDR1 MNHEY, CDR2 SMNVEV (reference sequence). CDR3 protein: CASSFLNYNEQFF. The CDR3 DNA sequence: TGTGCCAGCAGTTTCCTTAACTACAATGAGCAGTTCTTC.

This chain uses TRBV7-3 with TRBJ2-7; 14 nucleotides line up with TRBD2. This CDR3 comprises 15 residues. Germline CDR1 SGHTA, CDR2 FQGTGA. V shed 5 bases, J shed 12 bases, and the junction held 12 bases outside the gene matches. The CDR3 DNA reads as TGTGCCAGCAGCCCGACGGGACTAGCGGGGGAAGTATGGTACTTC. Its translation is CASSPTGLAGEVWYF.

This rearrangement joins TRBV30 to TRBJ1-1, with TRBD1 matching over 8 bases. Germline loops: CDR1 GTSNPN, CDR2 SVGIG (reference sequence). This CDR3 contains 15 residues. Trimming removed 2 bases from V and 4 bases from J; junction bases left unmatched: 9. CDR3 sequence (DNA): TGTGCCTGGAGTCGGACAGGGATACAGATCACTGAAGCTTTCTTT. Protein sequence: CAWSRTGIQITEAFF.

The J gene is TRBJ2-7, the V gene TRBV12-5; perhaps TRBD2 as D (6 bases). Trimming shortened V by 0 bases and J by 3 bases, and 24 bases separated the two germline ends. Germline V CDR1 and CDR2: LGHNT, FRNRAP. This CDR3 spans 19 amino acids. The CDR3: CASGLVLGSTGVGSYEQYF. The CDR3 nucleotides are TGTGCTAGTGGTTTGGTACTAGGCTCCACGGGAGTCGGCAGCTACGAGCAGTACTTC.

The chain employs TRBV6-5 and TRBJ2-1, with D tentatively TRBD2 (5 bases). CDR1 is MNHEY, CDR2 SVGAGI, per germline. Trimming left V 8 bases short and J 6 bases short, with 14 bases between. The CDR3 covers 13 residues. CDR3 coding DNA: TGTGCCAGCGCAAGGCTAGCCCCCAATGAGCAGTTCTTC. This sequence encodes CASARLAPNEQFF.

This clone has more than one count but fewer than ten. The chain has TRBV5-1 and TRBJ2-5, with 8 bases that match TRBD1. Losses at the gene ends were 1 base for V and 5 bases for J; bases not matched to a gene: 4. CDR1 is SGHRS, CDR2 YFSETQ, per germline. This CDR3 is 14 amino acids long. The CDR3: CASSLSGGGETQYF. DNA of the CDR3: TGCGCCAGCAGCTTGTCAGGGGGCGGGGAGACCCAGTACTTC. Combining the CDR3 with reference TRBV5-1 and TRBJ2-5 gives the whole variable domain KAGVTQTPRYLIKTRGQQVTLSCSPISGHRSVSWYQQTPGQGLQFLFEYFSETQRNKGNFPGRFSGRQFSNSRSEMNVSTLELGDSALYLCASSLSGGGETQYFGPGTRLLVL.